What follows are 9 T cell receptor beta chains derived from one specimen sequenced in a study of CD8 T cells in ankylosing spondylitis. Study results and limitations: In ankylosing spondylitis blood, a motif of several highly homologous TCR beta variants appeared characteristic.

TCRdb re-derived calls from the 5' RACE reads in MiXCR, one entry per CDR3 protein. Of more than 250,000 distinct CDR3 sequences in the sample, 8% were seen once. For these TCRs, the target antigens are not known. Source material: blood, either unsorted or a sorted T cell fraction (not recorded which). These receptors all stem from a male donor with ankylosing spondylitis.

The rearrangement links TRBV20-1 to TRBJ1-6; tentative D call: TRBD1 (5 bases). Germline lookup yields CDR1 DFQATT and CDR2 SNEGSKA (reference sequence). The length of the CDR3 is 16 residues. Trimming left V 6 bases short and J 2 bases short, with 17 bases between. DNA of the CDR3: TGCAGTGCGAAAATCGGGACCGGAACCTATAATTCACCCCTCCACTTT. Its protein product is CSAKIGTGTYNSPLHF.

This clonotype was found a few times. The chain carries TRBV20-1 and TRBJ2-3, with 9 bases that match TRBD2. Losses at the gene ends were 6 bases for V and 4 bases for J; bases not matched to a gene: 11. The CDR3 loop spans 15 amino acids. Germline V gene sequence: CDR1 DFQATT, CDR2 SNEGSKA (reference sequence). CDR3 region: CSATTGREGSDTQYF. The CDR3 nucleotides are TGCAGTGCGACGACAGGGCGGGAGGGGTCAGATACGCAGTATTTT.

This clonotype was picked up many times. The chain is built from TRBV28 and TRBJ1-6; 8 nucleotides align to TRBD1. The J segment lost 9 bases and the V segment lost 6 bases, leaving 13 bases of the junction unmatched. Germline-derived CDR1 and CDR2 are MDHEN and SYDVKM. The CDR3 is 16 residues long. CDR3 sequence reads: CASSNSVRQGFSPLHF. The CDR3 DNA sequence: TGTGCCAGCAGCAACTCCGTGAGACAGGGGTTTTCACCCCTCCACTTT.

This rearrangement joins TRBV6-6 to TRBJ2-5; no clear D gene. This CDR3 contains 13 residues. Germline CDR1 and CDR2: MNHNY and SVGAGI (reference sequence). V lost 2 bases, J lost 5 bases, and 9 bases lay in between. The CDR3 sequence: CASSYRSRETQYF. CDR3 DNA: TGTGCCAGCAGTTACAGGAGTCGTGAGACCCAGTACTTC.

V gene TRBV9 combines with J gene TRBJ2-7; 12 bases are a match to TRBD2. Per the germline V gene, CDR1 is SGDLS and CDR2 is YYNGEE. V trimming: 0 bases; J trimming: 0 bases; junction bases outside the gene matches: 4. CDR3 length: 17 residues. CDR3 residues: CASSVGLAGEHSYEQYF. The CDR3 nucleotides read TGTGCCAGCAGCGTAGGACTAGCGGGAGAACACTCCTACGAGCAGTACTTC.

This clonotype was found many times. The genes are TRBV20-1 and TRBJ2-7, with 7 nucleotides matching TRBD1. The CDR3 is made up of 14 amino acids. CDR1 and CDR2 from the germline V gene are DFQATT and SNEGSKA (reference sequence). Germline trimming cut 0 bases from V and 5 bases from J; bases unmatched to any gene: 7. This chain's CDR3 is CSARDSDRVNEQYF. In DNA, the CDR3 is TGCAGTGCTAGAGACAGTGACAGGGTTAACGAGCAGTACTTC.

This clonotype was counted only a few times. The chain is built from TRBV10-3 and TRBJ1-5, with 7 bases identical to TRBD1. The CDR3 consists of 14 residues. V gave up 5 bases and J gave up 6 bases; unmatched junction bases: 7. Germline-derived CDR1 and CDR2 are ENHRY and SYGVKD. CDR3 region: CAISTRQGGQPQHF. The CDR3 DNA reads TGTGCCATCAGTACGAGACAGGGCGGTCAGCCCCAGCATTTT.

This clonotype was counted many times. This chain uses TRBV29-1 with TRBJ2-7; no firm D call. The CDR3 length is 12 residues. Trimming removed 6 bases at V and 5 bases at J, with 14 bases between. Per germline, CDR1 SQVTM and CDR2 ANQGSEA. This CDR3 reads CSVTTGGNEQYF. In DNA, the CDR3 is TGCAGCGTCACCACGGGTGGTAACGAGCAGTACTTC.

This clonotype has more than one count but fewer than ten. The CDR3 nucleotides read TGTGCCAGCAGTGAAATGGGGGCTGGGGCTAATGAAAAACTGTTTTTT. Its protein product is CASSEMGAGANEKLFF. The rearrangement joins TRBV2 to TRBJ1-4; a possible D gene is TRBD1 (6 bases). The CDR3 has 16 residues. V lost 2 bases and J 3 bases, leaving 13 bases between the germline ends. The germline CDR1 and CDR2 sequences are SNHLY and FYNNEI.